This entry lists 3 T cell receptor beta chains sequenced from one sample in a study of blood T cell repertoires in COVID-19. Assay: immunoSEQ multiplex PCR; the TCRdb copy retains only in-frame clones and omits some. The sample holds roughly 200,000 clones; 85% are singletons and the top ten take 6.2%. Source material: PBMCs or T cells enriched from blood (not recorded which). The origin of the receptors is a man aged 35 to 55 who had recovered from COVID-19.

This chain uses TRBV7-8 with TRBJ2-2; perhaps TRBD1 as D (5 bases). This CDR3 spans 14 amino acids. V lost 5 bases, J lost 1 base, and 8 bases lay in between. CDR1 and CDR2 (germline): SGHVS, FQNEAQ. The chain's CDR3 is CASSVDRNTGELFF. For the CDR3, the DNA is TGTGCCAGCAGCGTAGACAGGAACACCGGGGAGCTGTTTTTT.

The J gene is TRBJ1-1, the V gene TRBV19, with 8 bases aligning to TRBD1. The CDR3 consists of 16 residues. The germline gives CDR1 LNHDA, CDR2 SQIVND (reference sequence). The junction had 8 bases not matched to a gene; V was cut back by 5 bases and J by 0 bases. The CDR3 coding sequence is TGTGCCAGTAGTGGGGCAGGGGGCCTCCTGAACACTGAAGCTTTCTTT. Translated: CASSGAGGLLNTEAFF.

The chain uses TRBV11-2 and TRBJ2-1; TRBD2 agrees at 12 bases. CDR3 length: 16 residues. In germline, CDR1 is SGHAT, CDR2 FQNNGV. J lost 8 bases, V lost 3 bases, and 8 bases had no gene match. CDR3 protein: CASSLDGLAGSYEQFF. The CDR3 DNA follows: TGTGCCAGCAGCTTGGACGGACTAGCGGGATCGTATGAGCAGTTCTTC.